These 19 T cell receptor beta chains were sequenced from one sample in a study of OX40 agonist ivuxolimab in advanced cancers. The protocol used for the library was the immunoSEQ multiplex PCR assay. In its TCRdb copy, this immuneACCESS table keeps in-frame sequences only and misses some clones. Where compared with another copy, unresolved V genes explain less than half of these, and the others have no known cause. The sample records fewer than 30,000 clones, about four fifths of which are singletons. 32% of the sample rests with the top ten. This specimen consisted of CD4+ or CD8+ T cells sorted from blood, obtained in a trial of the OX40 agonist ivuxolimab. The receptors derive from an adult with an advanced solid tumor such as melanoma, head and neck, liver or kidney cancer.

The chain links TRBV6-1 to TRBJ2-7, with D hard to call. This CDR3 spans 11 amino acids. Trimming removed 6 bases at V and 3 bases at J, with 6 bases between. The germline CDR1 and CDR2 sequences are MNHNS and SASEGT. The CDR3 DNA sequence: TGTGCCAGCAGCGATAGCTACGAGCAGTACTTC. It specifies CASSDSYEQYF.

This clone occurred a few times. The chain links TRBV2 to TRBJ2-7; unclear D gene. This CDR3 spans 15 amino acids. The germline V and J ends were trimmed by 6 bases and 1 base, with 16 bases remaining between them. The germline gives CDR1 SNHLY, CDR2 FYNNEI. The CDR3 DNA is TGTGCCAGCAGGGAGATCATCCAGTTGTCCTACGAGCAGTACTTC. Amino acids: CASREIIQLSYEQYF.

The DNA of the CDR3 is TGTGCCAGCAAGAGACAGGGGCAAGAGACCCAGTACTTC. Translated: CASKRQGQETQYF. The chain links TRBV11-2 to TRBJ2-5; 8 positions match TRBD1. The CDR3 sequence is 13 residues long. Germline V CDR1 and CDR2: SGHAT, FQNNGV. Trimming cost V 7 bases and J 2 bases; bases outside gene matches: 3.

The chain carries TRBV29-1 and TRBJ1-2; tentative D call: TRBD1 (6 bases). CDR1 and CDR2 from the germline V gene are SQVTM and ANQGSEA. The V end was cut by 4 bases, the J end by 3 bases, with 24 bases between. The length of the CDR3 is 17 residues. CDR3 nucleotide sequence: TGCAGCGTTGGGGGGGCAGGGGTACGTTCGAACCACTATGGCTACACCTTC. The encoded protein is CSVGGAGVRSNHYGYTF.

V usage is TRBV9 and J usage is TRBJ2-7, with a tentative D call TRBD2 (6 bases). The CDR3 is 13 residues long. The germline V and J ends were trimmed by 3 bases and 4 bases, with 11 bases remaining between them. Germline V gene data show CDR1 as SGDLS and CDR2 as YYNGEE. For the CDR3, the DNA is TGTGCCAGCAGCGGTGGGGGGTTGTACGAGCAGTACTTC. It codes for CASSGGGLYEQYF.

The gene calls are TRBV15 and TRBJ2-1, with D maybe TRBD2 (6 bases). The V end was cut by 3 bases, the J end by 8 bases, with 11 bases between. Germline V gene sequence: CDR1 LNHNV, CDR2 YYDKDF (reference sequence). The CDR3 length is 13 residues. The CDR3 DNA follows: TGTGCCACCAGCAGTTGGGGAGGCTATGAGCAGTTCTTC. Encoded protein: CATSSWGGYEQFF.

The chain links TRBV5-6 to TRBJ2-5, with D uncertain. The germline gives CDR1 SGHDT, CDR2 YYEEEE. This CDR3 has 11 residues. V was cut by 3 bases and J by 2 bases, with 2 bases left in between. CDR3 in amino acids: CASSSQETQYF. DNA for the CDR3: TGTGCCAGCAGCTCACAAGAGACCCAGTACTTC.

The chain has TRBV7-8 and TRBJ2-2; D remains ambiguous. The V end was cut by 1 base, the J end by 2 bases, with 8 bases between. This CDR3 contains 15 residues. CDR1 SGHVS and CDR2 FQNEAQ come from the germline V gene. CDR3 in amino acids: CASSLERINTGELFF. The CDR3 nucleotides are TGTGCCAGCAGCTTAGAGAGAATAAACACCGGGGAGCTGTTTTTT. The whole variable domain, remainder taken from reference TRBV7-8 and TRBJ2-2, is GAGVSQSPRYKVAKRGQDVALRCDPISGHVSLFWYQQALGQGPEFLTYFQNEAQLDKSGLPSDRFFAERPEGSVSTLKIQRTQQEDSAVYLCASSLERINTGELFFGEGSRLTVL.

The chain couples TRBV21-1 to TRBJ2-2; the table calls TRBD1, which could not be checked here. TRBV21-1 represents a pseudogene. This CDR3 spans 17 amino acids. CDR3 loop: CASSKSGTGDNTGELFF. CDR3 sequence (DNA): TGTGCCAGCAGCAAATCCGGGACAGGGGACAACACCGGGGAGCTGTTTTTT.

This chain joins TRBV10-3 and TRBJ2-7; D could derive from TRBD1 or TRBD2 (5 bases each). Trimming left V 8 bases short and J 5 bases short, with 10 bases between. Per germline, CDR1 ENHRY and CDR2 SYGVKD. This CDR3 contains 11 residues. Written as DNA, the CDR3 is TGTGCCATCCACGAGGGGAACGAGCAGTACTTC. Translating it yields CAIHEGNEQYF.

DNA for the CDR3: TGTGCCAGCAGTTACTTTGGGACGAGAGGCTACACCTTC. It translates to CASSYFGTRGYTF. The chain carries TRBV6-5 and TRBJ1-2; maybe TRBD1 (5 bases). Between the trimmed V and J ends, which lost 1 base and 8 bases, there was a span of 11 bases. The CDR3 length is 13 residues. Germline CDR1 reads MNHEY; CDR2 reads SVGAGI.

This clone appeared once. The genes are TRBV19 and TRBJ1-1; D remains ambiguous. This CDR3 contains 15 residues. Germline values: CDR1 LNHDA, CDR2 SQIVND (reference sequence). Trimming cost V 3 bases and J 0 bases, with 11 bases left between them. The chain's CDR3 is CASSMSHSLNTEAFF. The CDR3 DNA reads as TGTGCCAGTAGTATGAGTCACAGCTTGAACACTGAAGCTTTCTTT.

V gene TRBV6-5 combines with J gene TRBJ2-1; no reliable D call. CDR3 length equals 13 residues. Between the trimmed V and J ends, which lost 5 bases and 4 bases, there was a span of 9 bases. Germline assignment: CDR1 MNHEY and CDR2 SVGAGI. The CDR3 here is CASSADDYNEQFF. The DNA of the CDR3 is TGTGCCAGCAGTGCGGACGATTACAATGAGCAGTTCTTC.

The rearrangement uses TRBV7-9 and TRBJ2-7; 12 nucleotides match TRBD1. In germline, CDR1 is SEHNR, CDR2 FQNEAQ (reference sequence). The junction had 5 bases not matched to a gene; V was cut back by 5 bases and J by 6 bases. This CDR3 has 14 residues. The DNA for the CDR3 is TGTGCCAGCAGCGCCGGGACAGGGGGCGGCGAGCAGTACTTC. Amino acid sequence: CASSAGTGGGEQYF. The full variable domain, its missing parts supplied by reference TRBV7-9 and TRBJ2-7, is DTGVSQNPRHKITKRGQNVTFRCDPISEHNRLYWYRQTLGQGPEFLTYFQNEAQLEKSRLLSDRFSAERPKGSFSTLEIQRTEQGDSAMYLCASSAGTGGGEQYFGPGTRLTVT.

This rearrangement joins TRBV5-1 to TRBJ1-1; D might be TRBD1 (5 bases). V gave up 4 bases and J gave up 0 bases, with 16 bases separating them. Germline CDR1 SGHRS, CDR2 YFSETQ. The CDR3 length is 16 residues. Written as DNA, the CDR3 is TGCGCCAGCAGCCCGGCGGGTGGGACTTTGAACACTGAAGCTTTCTTT. This sequence encodes CASSPAGGTLNTEAFF.

This clone has only a few counts. This rearrangement joins TRBV7-2 to TRBJ1-2, with D maybe TRBD1 (6 bases). This CDR3 has 13 amino acids. Per germline, CDR1 SGHTA and CDR2 FQGNSA. Trimming stripped 5 bases from V and 3 bases from J, with 10 bases between. The CDR3 sequence: CASSDRGYYGYTF. The CDR3 DNA sequence: TGTGCCAGCAGCGATAGGGGGTACTATGGCTACACCTTC.

This chain links TRBV7-6 with TRBJ1-1, with TRBD1 matching over 8 bases. This CDR3 comprises 14 residues. J was trimmed by 8 bases and V by 5 bases; bases with no gene match: 10. Germline V gives CDR1 SGHVS, CDR2 FNYEAQ. CDR3 sequence (DNA): TGTGCCAGCAGCCCGGACAGGGAAGGGGAAGAAGCTTTCTTT. Encoded protein: CASSPDREGEEAFF.

This chain joins TRBV9 and TRBJ2-3, with a tentative D call TRBD1 (6 bases). Per the germline V gene, CDR1 is SGDLS and CDR2 is YYNGEE. V lost 4 bases, J lost 5 bases, and 26 bases lay in between. The CDR3 has 18 amino acids. The CDR3 loop reads CASSTRPEGTSSRDTQYF. CDR3 DNA sequence: TGTGCCAGCAGCACCCGACCTGAAGGGACATCTTCCAGAGATACGCAGTATTTT.

This chain joins TRBV7-9 and TRBJ2-5, with 8 positions matching TRBD2. Germline V lookup: CDR1 SEHNR, CDR2 FQNEAQ (reference sequence). Unmatched junction bases numbered 7, after V lost 5 bases and J lost 2 bases. The CDR3 is 15 residues long. CDR3 nucleotide sequence: TGTGCCAGCAGCCAAGTTAGACTAGCGCAAGAGACCCAGTACTTC. Translation gives CASSQVRLAQETQYF.